The entry that follows covers one TCR beta chain sequence. What it binds is not known. The junction differs from germline at one of its ends, possibly a read error. The template was RNA from unsorted bulk tissue. Distant lung tissue was collected more than 3 cm away from the tumor edge. The CDR3 spans 13 residues. CDR1 is SGHVS, CDR2 FQNEAQ, per germline. The library came from three nested PCR rounds adapted from ARM-PCR protocols. TCRdb fed the multiplex PCR reads into MiXCR, producing one record per CDR3 protein. This sample has about 48,000 distinct CDR3 sequences, with 64% found just once. The data are from a study of tumor and adjacent non-tumor tissue in lung cancer. About the study: The cohort had around eleven adenocarcinoma, 2 squamous cell and 1 small cell patients. Stage I to III disease affected 10 men and roughly five women aged about 30 to 76. Study-wide points: In normal lung, the top 100 clones were significantly more dominant than in tumor. Compared with tumor, normal lung showed significantly lower TCR diversity.

Source material: distant non-tumor lung tissue. The TCR sequence derives from an older woman with non-small cell lung cancer. The V and J genes are TRBV7-8 and TRBJ1-1; weak D call: TRBD1 (6 bases). The DNA for the CDR3 is TGTGTCAGCAGGTTAGGGGGGAACACTGAAGCTTTCTTT. Its protein is CVSRLGGNTEAFF.